The T cell receptor beta chain described here comes from a study of blood T cells in healthy people across ages. Study conclusions and caveats: It was the long-lived donors that had more naive CD4+ cells and higher diversity than aged donors. There was no known CMV status for donors, so expanded clonotype changes were possibly confounded.

Together with a sample-barcoded 5' primer, a J-beta primer mix was included in a second PCR lasting about 7 to 11 cycles. TCRdb passed the 5' RACE reads through MiXCR, listing each CDR3 protein once. Of around 800,000 distinct CDR3 sequences in the sample, around two fifths were seen once. In its sample, this clonotype was seen many times. What it recognizes is unknown. Being one base from a much bigger clone, this may be a read error. Ten milliliters was the volume of peripheral blood drawn from each donor. This receptor was taken from a man between 60 and 75 years old in good health. The material sequenced was blood.

The CDR3 reads CACPRGPEQYF. The CDR3 DNA sequence: TGTGCCTGCCCGAGGGGGCCAGAGCAGTACTTC. The chain is built from TRBV30 and TRBJ2-5; 7 bases line up with TRBD1. Looked up from germline, CDR1 is GTSNPN and CDR2 is SVGIG (reference sequence). After removal of 6 bases from V and 11 bases from J, the junction contained 9 bases not matched to a gene. There are 11 residues in the CDR3.